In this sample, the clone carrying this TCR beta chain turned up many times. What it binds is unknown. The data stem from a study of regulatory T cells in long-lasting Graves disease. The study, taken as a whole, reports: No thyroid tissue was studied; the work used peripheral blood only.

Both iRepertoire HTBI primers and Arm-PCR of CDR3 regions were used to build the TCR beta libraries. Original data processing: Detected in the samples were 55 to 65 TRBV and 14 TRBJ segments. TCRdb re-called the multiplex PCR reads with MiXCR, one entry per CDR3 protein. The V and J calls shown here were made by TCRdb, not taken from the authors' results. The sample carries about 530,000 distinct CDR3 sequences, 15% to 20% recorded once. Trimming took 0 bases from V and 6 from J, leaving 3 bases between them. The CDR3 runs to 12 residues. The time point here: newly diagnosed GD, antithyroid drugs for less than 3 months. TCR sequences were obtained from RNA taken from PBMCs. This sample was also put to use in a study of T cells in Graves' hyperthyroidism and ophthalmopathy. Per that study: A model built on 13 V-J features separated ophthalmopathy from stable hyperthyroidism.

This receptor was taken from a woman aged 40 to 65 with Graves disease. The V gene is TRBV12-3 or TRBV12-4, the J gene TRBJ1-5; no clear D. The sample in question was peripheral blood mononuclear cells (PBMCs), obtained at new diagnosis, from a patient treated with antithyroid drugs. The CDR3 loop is CASSLARQPQHF. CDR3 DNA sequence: TGTGCCAGCAGTTTAGCGCGTCAGCCCCAGCATTTT.